The 30 T cell receptor beta chains below all came from one sample that was sequenced in a study of T cells expressing NK-cell markers. Reprocessing the 5' RACE reads, TCRdb reports a single entry for every CDR3 protein and omits DNA. This table holds 450,000 to 600,000 distinct CDR3 sequences. Input material: blood T cells: a sorted CD56 or NKG2C T cell subset, CD4+ or CD8+ T cells, or bulk PBMC T cells (not recorded which). The receptors shown here come from a man aged 18 to 30 in good health.

The gene calls are TRBV5-5 and TRBJ1-6; with no DNA, the TCRdb D assignment of TRBD1 cannot be verified. This CDR3 is 15 amino acids long. The V gene's germline CDR1 is SGHKS and CDR2 YYEKEE (reference sequence). CDR3 residues: CASSLRRQGGSPLHF.

V gene TRBV30 combines with J gene TRBJ1-5. Germline assignment: CDR1 GTSNPN and CDR2 SVGIG (reference sequence). CDR3 length equals 14 residues. CDR3 sequence reads: CAWSAGRGNQPQHF.

The chain couples TRBV29-1 to TRBJ1-5. Germline V gene sequence: CDR1 SQVTM, CDR2 ANQGSEA. This CDR3 has 14 residues. The CDR3 reads CSVEDRGPGQPQHF.

The rearrangement joins TRBV12-3 or TRBV12-4 to TRBJ2-3; TCRdb's D call of TRBD1 is untestable without DNA. This CDR3 has 13 residues. The CDR3 loop reads CASNKGYTDTQYF.

The genes are TRBV27 and TRBJ1-5; without DNA, the TCRdb call of TRBD1 cannot be checked. The CDR3 covers 13 residues. Germline loops: CDR1 MNHEY, CDR2 SMNVEV (reference sequence). CDR3 sequence reads: CASGQGDNQPQHF.

The chain joins TRBV11-2 to TRBJ1-6. There are 20 residues in the CDR3. In germline, CDR1 is SGHAT, CDR2 FQNNGV. The chain's CDR3 is CASSSTQVWAGSSYNSPLHF.

The chain uses TRBV6-2 or TRBV6-3 and TRBJ2-7; the TCRdb D gene call, TRBD2, has no DNA to confirm it. The CDR3 covers 14 residues. Germline assignment: CDR1 MNHEY and CDR2 SVGEGT. CDR3 loop: CASSYAGTSYEQYF.

The chain combines TRBV20-1 with TRBJ2-5. This CDR3 has 16 amino acids. Germline-derived CDR1 and CDR2 are DFQATT and SNEGSKA (reference sequence). The chain's CDR3 is CSARAALAVIQETQYF.

The J gene is TRBJ2-3, the V gene TRBV5-1; the D call of TRBD2 rests on TCRdb alone, since no DNA is present to check it. The CDR3 is made up of 17 amino acids. Germline lookup yields CDR1 SGHRS and CDR2 YFSETQ. CDR3 region: CASRGGLAGGSTDTQYF.

The chain has TRBV2 and TRBJ1-2; TCRdb's D gene call, TRBD1, goes unchecked for lack of DNA. The CDR3 is 14 amino acids. CDR1 SNHLY and CDR2 FYNNEI come from the germline V gene. CDR3 amino acids: CASSRTGGNYGYTF.

The V gene is TRBV2, the J gene TRBJ2-5. CDR1 is SNHLY and CDR2 is FYNNEI in the germline V gene. The CDR3 extends over 18 amino acids. The CDR3 sequence: CASSEFSMVAGVQETQYF.

V and J are TRBV2 and TRBJ2-1; the D gene TCRdb calls, TRBD1, cannot be checked with no DNA. Germline assignment: CDR1 SNHLY and CDR2 FYNNEI. The CDR3 totals 16 residues. The chain's CDR3 is CASRFSGTGGNNEQFF.

The chain has TRBV20-1 and TRBJ2-3. CDR3 size: 14 residues. Germline lookup yields CDR1 DFQATT and CDR2 SNEGSKA (reference sequence). This CDR3 reads CSARPDRYTDTQYF.

The rearrangement links TRBV27 to TRBJ1-5. The germline V gene encodes CDR1 MNHEY and CDR2 SMNVEV (reference sequence). The length of the CDR3 is 14 residues. The CDR3 sequence is CASSSSQYNQPQHF.

This rearrangement joins TRBV25-1 to TRBJ1-5. The CDR3 contains 15 residues. Germline CDR1 is MGHDK and CDR2 is SYGVNS. CDR3 sequence reads: CASSGLGPAIQPQHF. Filled out from reference TRBV25-1 and TRBJ1-5, the complete variable domain reads EADIYQTPRYLVIGTGKKITLECSQTMGHDKMYWYQQDPGMELHLIHYSYGVNSTEKGDLSSESTVSRIRTEHFPLTLESARPSHTSQYLCASSGLGPAIQPQHFGDGTRLSIL.

The chain has TRBV15 and TRBJ2-1; TCRdb's D gene call, TRBD2, goes unchecked for lack of DNA. Germline CDR1 is LNHNV and CDR2 is YYDKDF (reference sequence). The CDR3 is 17 amino acids. CDR3 in amino acids: CATSSKMKAGGGNEQFF.

The V gene is TRBV10-3, the J gene TRBJ2-2; TCRdb lists TRBD1, though no DNA is available to test this call. The CDR3 has 15 amino acids. The germline V gene has CDR1 ENHRY and CDR2 SYGVKD. The CDR3 loop reads CATLRGQGNTGELFF.

The chain joins TRBV7-9 to TRBJ2-2; TCRdb designates TRBD1, a call that cannot be tested without DNA. Germline V gene sequence: CDR1 SEHNR, CDR2 FQNEAQ (reference sequence). The CDR3 runs to 14 residues. CDR3 amino acids: CASSAGGSTGELFF.

The CDR3 here is CASSLAGGPGEQFF. J is TRBJ2-1 and V is TRBV12-3 or TRBV12-4; TCRdb returns TRBD2, unconfirmable since there is no DNA. The length of the CDR3 is 14 residues.

The chain recombines TRBV12-3 or TRBV12-4 with TRBJ2-7; TCRdb picks TRBD2, but there is no DNA to check that call. The CDR3 loop spans 15 amino acids. CDR3 loop: CASKVSGLTSYEQYF.

The CDR3 is CASSYERGAEQYF. V gene TRBV6-6 combines with J gene TRBJ2-7; checking the TCRdb D call of TRBD1 is not possible without DNA. CDR1 is MNHNY, CDR2 SVGAGI, per germline (reference sequence). The CDR3 spans 13 residues.

CDR3 residues: CASRRGLAGVMTDTQYF. J is TRBJ2-3 and V is TRBV2; TCRdb indicates TRBD2, and absent DNA this call remains unverified. Germline values: CDR1 SNHLY, CDR2 FYNNEI. This CDR3 is 17 amino acids long.

The chain combines TRBV12-3 or TRBV12-4 with TRBJ1-5; as DNA is missing, the TRBD1 call by TCRdb cannot be tested. The CDR3 is 20 amino acids. CDR3 protein: CASRSHLRTPKTLSNQPQHF.

The V gene is TRBV12-3 or TRBV12-4, the J gene TRBJ2-1; TCRdb calls TRBD2, which cannot be checked without DNA. This CDR3 is 15 amino acids long. The CDR3 reads CASSLAGLAGDEQFF.

This rearrangement joins TRBV24-1 to TRBJ2-1; TCRdb's assignment of TRBD2 cannot be checked, as there is no DNA. Germline CDR1 and CDR2: KGHDR and SFDVKD. The CDR3 length is 14 residues. CDR3 in amino acids: CATSARGTSVQQFF.

The chain carries TRBV5-6 and TRBJ2-1; TCRdb indicates TRBD2, and absent DNA this call remains unverified. Germline V gene data show CDR1 as SGHDT and CDR2 as YYEEEE. This CDR3 region has 16 residues. CDR3 in amino acids: CASSLRTSGRVNEQFF.

The rearrangement joins TRBV19 to TRBJ2-1; lacking DNA, the TRBD2 call made by TCRdb goes unchecked. The CDR3 consists of 13 residues. Germline CDR1 reads LNHDA; CDR2 reads SQIVND (reference sequence). CDR3 protein: CASSTALGNEQFF.

CDR3 sequence: CASSLQRISYEQYF. The chain has TRBV28 and TRBJ2-7. The germline V gene encodes CDR1 MDHEN and CDR2 SYDVKM. CDR3 length: 14 residues.

The chain combines TRBV18 with TRBJ2-6; TCRdb selects TRBD1, and the lack of DNA leaves this call unchecked. CDR1 KGHSH and CDR2 LQKENI come from the germline V gene. The CDR3 sequence is 17 residues long. CDR3 sequence: CASSPGTRTSGANVLTF.

The J gene is TRBJ1-2, the V gene TRBV12-3 or TRBV12-4. The CDR3 sequence is 13 residues long. The CDR3 here is CASSPAGSHGYTF.